These 21 T cell receptor beta chains originate from one sample sequenced in a study of regulatory T cells in long-lasting Graves disease. Noted time point: newly diagnosed GD, antithyroid drugs for less than 3 months. Extracted RNA from PBMCs served as the source of the TCR library. The TCR beta library used iRepertoire HTBI primers with Arm-PCR amplification of CDR3. From the multiplex PCR reads, TCRdb called clonotypes with MiXCR, one entry per CDR3 protein. The sample lists approximately 490,000 distinct CDR3 sequences; under 20% were seen once. This sample also belongs to another study, concerning T cells in Graves' hyperthyroidism and ophthalmopathy.

The sample consisted of peripheral blood mononuclear cells (PBMCs), taken at new diagnosis, from a patient treated with antithyroid drugs. The receptor set was obtained from a middle-aged man with Graves disease.

This clonotype was observed at least ten times. The chain is built from TRBV20-1 and TRBJ1-2; 11 bases fit TRBD1. The germline V gene encodes CDR1 DFQATT and CDR2 SNEGSKA (reference sequence). The CDR3 contains 17 residues. V gave up 0 bases and J gave up 4 bases; unmatched junction bases: 10. The CDR3 sequence: CSARDRYRDRGIYGYTF. The CDR3 nucleotides read TGCAGTGCTAGAGATCGTTACCGGGACAGGGGGATCTATGGCTACACCTTC.

The chain has TRBV7-2 and TRBJ2-7; 13 positions match TRBD2. V shed 5 bases, J shed 3 bases, and the junction held 10 bases outside the gene matches. This CDR3 has 17 residues. Germline-derived CDR1 and CDR2 are SGHTA and FQGNSA. The CDR3 loop is CASSTGLAGRPNYEQYF. The CDR3 DNA sequence: TGTGCCAGCAGCACGGGACTAGCGGGACGCCCCAACTACGAGCAGTACTTC.

CDR3 sequence: CASVYDGGEQFF. The CDR3 coding sequence is TGCGCCAGCGTCTACGATGGGGGGGAGCAGTTCTTC. V gene TRBV5-1 combines with J gene TRBJ2-1, with TRBD2 as a possible D gene (6 bases). CDR1 and CDR2 (germline): SGHRS, YFSETQ. This CDR3 has 12 amino acids. V lost 7 bases, J lost 10 bases, and 15 bases lay in between. Using reference TRBV5-1 and TRBJ2-1 for the parts outside the CDR3, the full variable domain is KAGVTQTPRYLIKTRGQQVTLSCSPISGHRSVSWYQQTPGQGLQFLFEYFSETQRNKGNFPGRFSGRQFSNSRSEMNVSTLELGDSALYLCASVYDGGEQFFGPGTRLTVL.

V usage is TRBV11-2 and J usage is TRBJ1-2; D is unresolved. Trimming stripped 1 base from V and 1 base from J, with 7 bases between. The CDR3 is made up of 14 amino acids. Looked up from germline, CDR1 is SGHAT and CDR2 is FQNNGV. The CDR3 DNA follows: TGTGCCAGCAGCTTAGCCTGGGGTAACTATGGCTACACCTTC. It encodes CASSLAWGNYGYTF.

This clonotype appeared many times. V and J are TRBV2 and TRBJ1-5; D is perhaps TRBD1 (5 bases). Per the germline V gene, CDR1 is SNHLY and CDR2 is FYNNEI. CDR3 size: 14 residues. The V gene lost 6 bases and the J gene lost 5 bases, with 14 bases spanning the gap. CDR3 nucleotides: TGTGCCAGCAGCAGACAGAGCCTAGATCAGCCCCAGCATTTT. Protein: CASSRQSLDQPQHF.

This clonotype was counted at least ten times. V gene TRBV2 combines with J gene TRBJ2-7; no reliable D call. Germline V gene sequence: CDR1 SNHLY, CDR2 FYNNEI. Deletions cut 2 bases from V and 3 bases from J, with 11 bases between. The CDR3 has 14 amino acids. The CDR3 DNA sequence: TGTGCCAGCAGTGAATTCAAGGGTAACTACGAGCAGTACTTC. It codes for CASSEFKGNYEQYF.

In this sample, this clonotype turned up a few times. This chain links TRBV10-3 with TRBJ2-2, with TRBD1 matching 8 bases. The CDR3 has 14 amino acids. Germline trimming cut 4 bases from V and 7 bases from J; bases unmatched to any gene: 5. Germline V lookup: CDR1 ENHRY, CDR2 SYGVKD. The CDR3 nucleotides are TGTGCCATCAGTGCACTACAGGGGGACGGGGAGCTGTTTTTT. It codes for CAISALQGDGELFF.

The rearrangement joins TRBV7-2 to TRBJ2-1, with 11 positions matching TRBD2. J lost 6 bases, V lost 5 bases, and 18 bases had no gene match. In germline, CDR1 is SGHTA, CDR2 FQGNSA. This CDR3 region has 19 residues. The CDR3 DNA is TGTGCCAGCAGCCTCAAGACTAGCGGGACCGCCTTTAGGTTCAATGAGCAGTTCTTC. It encodes CASSLKTSGTAFRFNEQFF. The entire variable domain, with the rest obtained from reference TRBV7-2 and TRBJ2-1, is as follows: GAGVSQSPSNKVTEKGKDVELRCDPISGHTALYWYRQSLGQGLEFLIYFQGNSAPDKSGLPSDRFSAERTGGSVSTLTIQRTQQEDSAVYLCASSLKTSGTAFRFNEQFFGPGTRLTVL.

V gene TRBV20-1 combines with J gene TRBJ2-1; TRBD2 aligns across 8 bases. The CDR3 length is 13 residues. V was pared by 3 bases and J by 7 bases, with 5 bases of the junction left unmatched. Germline loops: CDR1 DFQATT, CDR2 SNEGSKA (reference sequence). CDR3 region: CSASGRAWNEQFF. For the CDR3, the DNA is TGCAGTGCTAGCGGGAGGGCCTGGAATGAGCAGTTCTTC.

The chain couples TRBV9 to TRBJ2-1; D is undetermined. There are 16 residues in the CDR3. The germline CDR1 and CDR2 sequences are SGDLS and YYNGEE. The V end was cut by 0 bases, the J end by 4 bases, with 14 bases between. As DNA, the CDR3 is TGTGCCAGCAGCGTAGATAGGGCGGTTGGGTACAATGAGCAGTTCTTC. It encodes CASSVDRAVGYNEQFF.

V gene TRBV9 combines with J gene TRBJ1-4; D might be TRBD1 (5 bases). The CDR3 has 14 amino acids. The V gene's germline CDR1 is SGDLS and CDR2 YYNGEE. Trimming removed 0 bases at V and 8 bases at J, with 11 bases between. This chain's CDR3 is CASSVGGRGEKLFF. DNA for the CDR3: TGTGCCAGCAGCGTAGGGGGAAGGGGCGAAAAACTGTTTTTT.

This clonotype was found a few times. The chain combines TRBV19 with TRBJ1-1; D is undetermined. Trimming cost V 2 bases and J 3 bases, with 4 bases left between them. The CDR3 covers 12 residues. Germline lookup yields CDR1 LNHDA and CDR2 SQIVND (reference sequence). CDR3 DNA: TGTGCCAGTAGTATACGGTACACTGAAGCTTTCTTT. It yields the protein CASSIRYTEAFF.

The table lists this clonotype with many counts. The chain uses TRBV3-1 and TRBJ2-3, with D possibly matching TRBD1 (7 bases). V lost 5 bases and J lost 5, with 14 bases in between. This CDR3 has 14 residues. Germline CDR1 LGHDT, CDR2 YNNKEL (reference sequence). The CDR3 bases are TGTGCCAGCAGCTACAGGGGAGGAGGAGATACGCAGTATTTT. Its protein product is CASSYRGGGDTQYF.

At least ten counts were recorded for this clonotype. J is TRBJ2-7 and V is TRBV24-1; D uncertain. This CDR3 is built from 12 residues. The V gene's germline CDR1 is KGHDR and CDR2 SFDVKD. Deletions cut 9 bases from V and 7 bases from J, with 15 bases between. The CDR3 DNA reads TGTGCCACCTCGCTGGGTGTGAGTGAGCAGTACTTC. It translates to CATSLGVSEQYF.

A remark on this clonotype: A single base separates this from a much larger clone, so it may be a read error. V and J are TRBV29-1 and TRBJ2-3; 9 bases map to TRBD2. Germline trimming cut 5 bases from V and 0 bases from J; bases unmatched to any gene: 9. This CDR3 is 16 amino acids long. Germline CDR1 reads SQVTM; CDR2 reads ANQGSEA. Here the CDR3 DNA reads TGCAGCGTTTGGCCGACTAGCGGTTATAGCACAGATACGCAGTATTTT. As protein: CSVWPTSGYSTDTQYF.

This chain connects TRBV29-1 to TRBJ2-2; 12 bases align to TRBD2. The CDR3 contains 13 residues. Germline V gene lookup returns CDR1 SQVTM and CDR2 ANQGSEA. V shed 7 bases, J shed 7 bases, and the junction held 4 bases outside the gene matches. The CDR3 nucleotides are TGCAGCGCCGCTAGCGGGAGGGTCGGGGAGCTGTTTTTT. It yields the protein CSAASGRVGELFF.

This clonotype has just a few counts. V gene TRBV7-3 combines with J gene TRBJ1-4; D is uncertain. V was trimmed by 3 bases and J by 3 bases, leaving 11 bases between them. The CDR3 spans 15 residues. Germline values: CDR1 SGHTA, CDR2 FQGTGA. DNA of the CDR3: TGTGCCAGCAGCTTGACGTCACCCTCTAATGAAAAACTGTTTTTT. Its protein is CASSLTSPSNEKLFF. The entire variable domain, with the rest obtained from reference TRBV7-3 and TRBJ1-4, is as follows: GAGVSQTPSNKVTEKGKYVELRCDPISGHTALYWYRQSLGQGPEFLIYFQGTGAADDSGLPNDRFFAVRPEGSVSTLKIQRTERGDSAVYLCASSLTSPSNEKLFFGSGTQLSVL.

This clonotype was seen repeatedly, ten times or more. The chain uses TRBV28 and TRBJ2-7, with 9 bases fitting TRBD2. The CDR3 runs 15 residues. Trimming cost V 7 bases and J 6 bases; bases outside gene matches: 13. CDR1 is MDHEN and CDR2 is SYDVKM in the germline V gene. In DNA, the CDR3 is TGTGCCAGCATTAGCGGGGGACGGTGGGGTAGCGAGCAGTACTTC. Its protein product is CASISGGRWGSEQYF.

In its sample, this clonotype was seen a few times. The rearrangement links TRBV6-5 to TRBJ2-5; 8 bases fit TRBD2. V dropped 4 bases and J dropped 8; count of bases not matched to a gene: 18. CDR3 length equals 17 residues. Looked up from germline, CDR1 is MNHEY and CDR2 is SVGAGI. CDR3: CASSFASGREALFTQYF. CDR3 DNA sequence: TGTGCCAGCAGTTTCGCTTCGGGGCGGGAGGCCCTCTTTACCCAGTACTTC.

In this sample, this clonotype turned up many times. This rearrangement joins TRBV20-1 to TRBJ1-1; 8 bases fit TRBD1. Germline CDR1 and CDR2: DFQATT and SNEGSKA (reference sequence). The CDR3 runs 14 residues. J was trimmed by 6 bases and V by 2 bases; bases with no gene match: 8. Here the CDR3 DNA reads TGCAGTGCTAGAAGGAAGGACAGGGTCTCTGAAGCTTTCTTT. Its translation is CSARRKDRVSEAFF.

This clonotype showed up just a few times. The rearrangement joins TRBV27 to TRBJ2-3; the D is unclear. This CDR3 spans 13 amino acids. V was trimmed by 2 bases and J by 10 bases, leaving 13 bases between them. The germline V gene encodes CDR1 MNHEY and CDR2 SMNVEV (reference sequence). DNA for the CDR3: TGTGCCAGCAGTTTAGGCTCCTCTGTTCCGCAGTATTTT. The encoded protein is CASSLGSSVPQYF.